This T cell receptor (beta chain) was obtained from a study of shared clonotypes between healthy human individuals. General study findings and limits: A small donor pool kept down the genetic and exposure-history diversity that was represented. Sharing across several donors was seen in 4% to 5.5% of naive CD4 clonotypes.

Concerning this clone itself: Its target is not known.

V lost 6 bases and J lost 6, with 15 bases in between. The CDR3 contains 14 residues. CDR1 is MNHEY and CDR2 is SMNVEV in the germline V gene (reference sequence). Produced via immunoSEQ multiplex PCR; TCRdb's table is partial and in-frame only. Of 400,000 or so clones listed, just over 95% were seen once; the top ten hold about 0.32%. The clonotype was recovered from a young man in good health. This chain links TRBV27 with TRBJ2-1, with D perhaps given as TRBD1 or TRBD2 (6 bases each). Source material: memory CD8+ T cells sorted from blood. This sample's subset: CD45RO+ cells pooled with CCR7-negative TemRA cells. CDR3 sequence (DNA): TGTGCCAGCAGAGACCTAGGGGGGCCCAATGAGCAGTTCTTC. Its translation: CASRDLGGPNEQFF.